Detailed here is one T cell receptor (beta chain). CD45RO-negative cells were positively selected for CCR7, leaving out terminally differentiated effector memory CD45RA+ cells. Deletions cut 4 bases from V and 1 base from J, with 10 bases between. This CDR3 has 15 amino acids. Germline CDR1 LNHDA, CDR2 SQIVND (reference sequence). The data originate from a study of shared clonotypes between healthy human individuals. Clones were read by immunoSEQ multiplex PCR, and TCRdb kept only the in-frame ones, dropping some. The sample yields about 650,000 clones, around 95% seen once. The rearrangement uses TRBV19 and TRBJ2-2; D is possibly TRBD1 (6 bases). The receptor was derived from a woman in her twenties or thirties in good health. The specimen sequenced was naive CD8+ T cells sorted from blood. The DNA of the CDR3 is TGTGCCAGTAGTAGGGACACTCTGAACACCGGGGAGCTGTTTTTT. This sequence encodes CASSRDTLNTGELFF. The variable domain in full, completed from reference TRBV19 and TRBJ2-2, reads DGGITQSPKYLFRKEGQNVTLSCEQNLNHDAMYWYRQDPGQGLRLIYYSQIVNDFQKGDIAEGYSVSREKKESFPLTVTSAQKNPTAFYLCASSRDTLNTGELFFGEGSRLTVL.